The text below deals with one T cell receptor (beta chain). The antigen remains unidentified. This sample is part of a study of cytomegalovirus exposure and HLA in healthy donors. Looking at the study overall: Early on, a data release was issued that held roughly 80 million unique TCRs from HLA-typed donors. Regarding the study as a whole: Previously analyzed data showed that most TCR beta V segments were productive at a frequency of about 90% or about 30%.

The CDR3 has 14 amino acids. Germline assignment: CDR1 SGHRS and CDR2 YFSETQ. The junction had 5 bases not matched to a gene; V was cut back by 3 bases and J by 8 bases. The study ran its PCR with 60 Vbeta and 13 Jbeta primers. Using immunoSEQ multiplex PCR, the repertoire was profiled, and TCRdb retains in-frame clones only, with some absent. The top ten clones hold about 4.5% of a sample with more than 95,000 clones, roughly 83% of them seen once. Healthy people donating bone marrow made up the donors. J is TRBJ2-4 and V is TRBV5-1, with 10 bases matching TRBD1. The sample consisted of PBMCs. The TCR sequence derives from a man aged 25-45 years in good health and CMV-seropositive. The DNA of the CDR3 is TGCGCCAGCAGCTGGAGGACAGGGGGGGACATTCAGTACTTC. This codes for CASSWRTGGDIQYF.